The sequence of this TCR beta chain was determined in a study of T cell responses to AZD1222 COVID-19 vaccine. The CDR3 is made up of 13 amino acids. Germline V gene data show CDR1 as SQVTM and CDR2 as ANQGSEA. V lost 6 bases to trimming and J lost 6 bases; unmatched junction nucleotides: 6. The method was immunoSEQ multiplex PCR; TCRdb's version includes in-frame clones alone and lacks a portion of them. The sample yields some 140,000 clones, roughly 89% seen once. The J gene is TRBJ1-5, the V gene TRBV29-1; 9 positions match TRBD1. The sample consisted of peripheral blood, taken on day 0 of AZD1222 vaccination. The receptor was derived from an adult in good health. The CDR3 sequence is CSVGDRAGQPQHF. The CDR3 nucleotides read TGCAGCGTGGGGGACAGGGCAGGTCAGCCCCAGCATTTT.